The clone carrying this T cell receptor (beta chain) was detected a few times. Its antigen is still unknown. Patients who had autoimmune disease history or got systemic immunosuppression were left out. This entry belongs to a study of OX40 agonist ivuxolimab in advanced cancers. On the study more broadly: Dose-escalation patients were diagnosed with hepatocellular carcinoma, melanoma, renal cell cancer or head and neck cancer. Study conclusions and caveats: Expanded clones were, on average, more numerous in CD8+ T cells than in CD4+. Blood T cells, both CD4+ and CD8+, expanded clonally by week 6 at 0.1 to 3.0 mg/kg.

J was trimmed by 0 bases and V by 6 bases; bases with no gene match: 3. Germline values: CDR1 SGHRS, CDR2 YFSETQ. The CDR3 spans 14 residues. The assay was immunoSEQ multiplex PCR, and TCRdb's table has in-frame clones only and misses some. The sample includes 40,000 to 50,000 clones, under 90% of them seen just once. Sequenced material: CD4+ or CD8+ T cells sorted from blood, taken in a trial of the OX40 agonist ivuxolimab. The source is an adult with an advanced solid tumor such as melanoma, head and neck, liver or kidney cancer. The chain couples TRBV5-1 to TRBJ2-7, with TRBD2 matching 10 bases. The CDR3: CASTSGGPSYEQYF. CDR3 coding DNA: TGCGCCAGCACTAGCGGGGGTCCCTCCTACGAGCAGTACTTC.